A selection of T cell receptor beta chains follows, all from one sample in a study of blood T cell repertoires in COVID-19. This table comes from immunoSEQ multiplex PCR, and its TCRdb copy is limited to in-frame clones, with some not included. The table shows fewer than 350,000 clones, with approximately 85% occurring only once. The sequenced material came from PBMCs or T cells enriched from blood (not recorded which). The receptors derive from a young man who had recovered from COVID-19. CDR3s include the opening cysteine and the closing phenylalanine or tryptophan. D genes are given only for firm matches. Size tells how often a clone was seen (once, few, many) or the class of an expanded clone, and some rows leave it out.

CDR3aa: CASSPTGGLGYTF; CDR3nt: TGTGCCAGTAGTCCTACAGGGGGCCTTGGCTACACCTTC; abundance: few; v_gene: TRBV19; d_gene: TRBD1; j_gene: TRBJ1-2
CDR3aa: CASRFRQGWTEAFF; CDR3nt: TGCGCCAGCAGATTTCGACAGGGGTGGACTGAAGCTTTCTTT; abundance: NA; v_gene: TRBV5-1; d_gene: TRBD1; j_gene: TRBJ1-1
CDR3aa: CASSYSYSPNEKLFF; CDR3nt: TGTGCCAGCAGTTACTCGTACAGCCCTAATGAAAAACTGTTTTTT; abundance: NA; v_gene: TRBV6-5; d_gene: NA; j_gene: TRBJ1-4
CDR3aa: CASSREFTYEQYF; CDR3nt: TGCGCCAGCAGCCGTGAGTTCACCTACGAGCAGTACTTC; abundance: once; v_gene: TRBV5-1; d_gene: NA; j_gene: TRBJ2-7
CDR3aa: CSVGVLRDSAYGYTF; CDR3nt: TGCAGCGTGGGGGTCCTTCGGGACAGCGCCTATGGCTACACCTTC; abundance: NA; v_gene: TRBV29-1; d_gene: TRBD1; j_gene: TRBJ1-2
CDR3aa: CAISEEPTGINSPLHF; CDR3nt: TGTGCCATCAGTGAAGAACCGACAGGGATTAATTCACCCCTCCACTTT; abundance: once; v_gene: TRBV10-3; d_gene: TRBD1; j_gene: TRBJ1-6
CDR3aa: CASNLDNTDTQYF; CDR3nt: TGCGCCAGCAACTTGGACAACACAGATACGCAGTATTTT; abundance: once; v_gene: TRBV5-1; d_gene: NA; j_gene: TRBJ2-3
CDR3aa: CASSPNAGGSSEQYF; CDR3nt: TGTGCCAGCAGCCCGAACGCGGGGGGGTCCTCCGAGCAGTACTTC; abundance: NA; v_gene: TRBV11-2; d_gene: TRBD2; j_gene: TRBJ2-7
CDR3aa: CASSPDPGGGYTF; CDR3nt: TGTGCCAGCAGCCCTGACCCTGGCGGGGGCTACACCTTC; abundance: NA; v_gene: TRBV14; d_gene: NA; j_gene: TRBJ1-2
CDR3aa: CATSPVGERGARRNEQFF; CDR3nt: TGTGCCACCTCCCCAGTGGGGGAGCGGGGGGCCCGACGGAATGAGCAGTTCTTC; abundance: NA; v_gene: TRBV19; d_gene: TRBD2; j_gene: TRBJ2-1
CDR3aa: CASSSPLTDTQYF; CDR3nt: TGTGCCAGCAGCTCCCCACTCACAGATACGCAGTATTTT; abundance: few; v_gene: TRBV7-2; d_gene: NA; j_gene: TRBJ2-3
CDR3aa: CASSQDSTENQPQHF; CDR3nt: TGTGCCAGCAGCCAAGATTCCACAGAAAATCAGCCCCAGCATTTT; abundance: NA; v_gene: TRBV3-1/TRBV3-2; d_gene: NA; j_gene: TRBJ1-5
CDR3aa: CASSLELAGGTDTQYF; CDR3nt: TGCGCCAGCAGCTTGGAGCTAGCGGGGGGCACAGATACGCAGTATTTT; abundance: NA; v_gene: TRBV5-1; d_gene: TRBD2; j_gene: TRBJ2-3
CDR3aa: CASSYSEGNQPQHF; CDR3nt: TGTGCCAGCAGTTACTCCGAGGGCAATCAGCCCCAGCATTTT; abundance: NA; v_gene: TRBV6-6; d_gene: NA; j_gene: TRBJ1-5
CDR3aa: CASSQDIYQPQHF; CDR3nt: TGCGCCAGCAGCCAAGACATTTATCAGCCCCAGCATTTT; abundance: once; v_gene: TRBV4-3; d_gene: NA; j_gene: TRBJ1-5
CDR3aa: CASRQEGGSSPLHF; CDR3nt: TGTGCCAGCAGACAAGAGGGGGGGAGTTCACCCCTCCACTTT; abundance: NA; v_gene: TRBV7-2; d_gene: NA; j_gene: TRBJ1-6
CDR3aa: CSVAISGLTGELFF; CDR3nt: TGCAGCGTTGCCATATCGGGACTCACCGGGGAGCTGTTTTTT; abundance: few; v_gene: TRBV29-1; d_gene: NA; j_gene: TRBJ2-2
CDR3aa: CASSLQGIEEKLFF; CDR3nt: TGCGCCAGCAGCTTACAGGGGATAGAGGAAAAACTGTTTTTT; abundance: NA; v_gene: TRBV5-1; d_gene: TRBD1; j_gene: TRBJ1-4
CDR3aa: CASRAQGQTNEKLFF; CDR3nt: TGCGCCAGCAGGGCGCAGGGACAAACTAATGAAAAACTGTTTTTT; abundance: NA; v_gene: TRBV5-1; d_gene: NA; j_gene: TRBJ1-4
CDR3aa: CASSEGPEAFF; CDR3nt: TGCGCCAGCAGCGAGGGTCCTGAAGCTTTCTTT; abundance: few; v_gene: TRBV5-1; d_gene: NA; j_gene: TRBJ1-1
CDR3aa: CASNFDNSYEQYF; CDR3nt: TGTGCCAGCAATTTTGACAATTCCTACGAGCAGTACTTC; abundance: NA; v_gene: TRBV7-2; d_gene: NA; j_gene: TRBJ2-7
CDR3aa: CASSPPQGQETQYF; CDR3nt: TGTGCCAGCTCACCACCGCAGGGCCAAGAGACCCAGTACTTC; abundance: once; v_gene: TRBV18; d_gene: NA; j_gene: TRBJ2-5
CDR3aa: CASSVGDSPREQYF; CDR3nt: TGTGCCAGCAGCGTAGGGGACAGCCCTAGGGAGCAGTACTTC; abundance: once; v_gene: TRBV9; d_gene: TRBD1; j_gene: TRBJ2-7
CDR3aa: CASSRSGGAYEQYF; CDR3nt: TGTGCCAGCAGCCGGAGCGGGGGGGCCTACGAGCAGTACTTC; abundance: NA; v_gene: TRBV3-1/TRBV3-2; d_gene: TRBD2; j_gene: TRBJ2-7
CDR3aa: CAKGQGYGYTF; CDR3nt: TGTGCCAAGGGACAGGGCTATGGCTACACCTTC; abundance: NA; v_gene: TRBV19; d_gene: TRBD1; j_gene: TRBJ1-2
CDR3aa: CAWVLLGQMNTEAFF; CDR3nt: TGTGCCTGGGTTCTTTTGGGACAGATGAACACTGAAGCTTTCTTT; abundance: NA; v_gene: TRBV30; d_gene: TRBD1; j_gene: TRBJ1-1
CDR3aa: CASSHGTGLEQFF; CDR3nt: TGTGCCAGCAGCCACGGGACAGGACTTGAGCAGTTCTTC; abundance: NA; v_gene: TRBV12-3/TRBV12-4; d_gene: TRBD1; j_gene: TRBJ2-1
CDR3aa: CAWSLGTGAFGYTF; CDR3nt: TGTGCCTGGAGCTTGGGGACAGGGGCTTTCGGCTACACCTTC; abundance: once; v_gene: TRBV30; d_gene: TRBD1; j_gene: TRBJ1-2
CDR3aa: CASRKQGTSYNEQFF; CDR3nt: TGTGCCAGCAGGAAACAGGGGACCTCCTACAATGAGCAGTTCTTC; abundance: NA; v_gene: TRBV6-5; d_gene: TRBD1; j_gene: TRBJ2-1
CDR3aa: CASSSANGAFF; CDR3nt: TGTGCCAGCAGTTCCGCCAACGGGGCTTTCTTT; abundance: NA; v_gene: TRBV6-5; d_gene: NA; j_gene: TRBJ1-1
CDR3aa: CASRTGQGNQPQHF; CDR3nt: TGTGCCAGCAGAACCGGACAGGGCAATCAGCCCCAGCATTTT; abundance: NA; v_gene: TRBV2; d_gene: TRBD1; j_gene: TRBJ1-5
CDR3aa: CASSLGTSGGAGTQYF; CDR3nt: TGTGCCAGCAGCCTAGGGACTAGCGGGGGGGCTGGGACCCAGTACTTC; abundance: NA; v_gene: TRBV7-2; d_gene: TRBD2; j_gene: TRBJ2-5
CDR3aa: CASSQVAGNQETQYF; CDR3nt: TGTGCCAGCAGCCAAGTCGCGGGAAACCAAGAGACCCAGTACTTC; abundance: NA; v_gene: TRBV4-2; d_gene: NA; j_gene: TRBJ2-5
CDR3aa: CSASGGGAFIETQYF; CDR3nt: TGCAGTGCTAGTGGAGGGGGGGCGTTTATTGAGACCCAGTACTTC; abundance: NA; v_gene: TRBV20-1; d_gene: NA; j_gene: TRBJ2-5
CDR3aa: CASSHYELAVGTDTQYF; CDR3nt: TGCGCCAGCAGCCATTACGAACTAGCGGTCGGTACAGATACGCAGTATTTT; abundance: NA; v_gene: TRBV4-1; d_gene: TRBD2; j_gene: TRBJ2-3
CDR3aa: CASSLALISDTQYF; CDR3nt: TGTGCCAGCAGCTTAGCTCTTATATCAGATACGCAGTATTTT; abundance: NA; v_gene: TRBV7-2; d_gene: NA; j_gene: TRBJ2-3
CDR3aa: CASSPTGGDPTDTQYF; CDR3nt: TGTGCCAGCTCACCGACAGGGGGCGATCCCACAGATACGCAGTATTTT; abundance: NA; v_gene: TRBV18; d_gene: TRBD1; j_gene: TRBJ2-3
CDR3aa: CASGLSTGPLSYEQYF; CDR3nt: TGTGCTAGTGGTTTGTCGACAGGGCCCCTCTCCTACGAGCAGTACTTC; abundance: once; v_gene: TRBV12-5; d_gene: TRBD1; j_gene: TRBJ2-7
CDR3aa: CASGGVNTEAFF; CDR3nt: TGTGCCAGCGGAGGGGTTAACACTGAAGCTTTCTTT; abundance: NA; v_gene: TRBV3-1/TRBV3-2; d_gene: NA; j_gene: TRBJ1-1
CDR3aa: CASSSLPGGLGYTDTQYF; CDR3nt: TGTGCCAGCAGCTCTCTTCCCGGGGGACTAGGGTACACAGATACGCAGTATTTT; abundance: few; v_gene: TRBV9; d_gene: TRBD2; j_gene: TRBJ2-3
CDR3aa: CASSYDRGLNTEAFF; CDR3nt: TGTGCCAGCAGTTACGACAGGGGGCTGAACACTGAAGCTTTCTTT; abundance: NA; v_gene: TRBV6-5; d_gene: TRBD1; j_gene: TRBJ1-1
CDR3aa: CASSIRQSVGTEAFF; CDR3nt: TGCGCCAGCAGCATACGACAGTCAGTTGGCACTGAAGCTTTCTTT; abundance: NA; v_gene: TRBV5-1; d_gene: NA; j_gene: TRBJ1-1
CDR3aa: CASSERTGNQPQHF; CDR3nt: TGTGCCAGCAGTGAGAGGACAGGCAATCAGCCCCAGCATTTT; abundance: NA; v_gene: TRBV2; d_gene: NA; j_gene: TRBJ1-5
CDR3aa: CASKEDGGSGNTIYF; CDR3nt: TGTGCCAGTAAGGAAGACGGCGGCTCTGGAAACACCATATATTTT; abundance: NA; v_gene: TRBV19; d_gene: NA; j_gene: TRBJ1-3
CDR3aa: CASSEVGLAGESYNEQFF; CDR3nt: TGTGCCAGCAGTGAAGTCGGACTAGCGGGTGAGTCCTACAATGAGCAGTTCTTC; abundance: NA; v_gene: TRBV2; d_gene: TRBD2; j_gene: TRBJ2-1
CDR3aa: CASSFAEQGRTFF; CDR3nt: TGTGCCAGCAGTTTTGCAGAACAGGGGCGGACTTTCTTT; abundance: NA; v_gene: TRBV12-3/TRBV12-4; d_gene: TRBD1; j_gene: TRBJ1-1
CDR3aa: CATSVSGADTQYF; CDR3nt: TGTGCCACCAGTGTGTCGGGGGCAGATACGCAGTATTTT; abundance: NA; v_gene: TRBV24-1; d_gene: NA; j_gene: TRBJ2-3
CDR3aa: CASSSGQVAPSAPLHF; CDR3nt: TGCGCCAGCAGCTCAGGACAGGTCGCCCCCTCGGCACCCCTCCACTTT; abundance: NA; v_gene: TRBV5-1; d_gene: TRBD1; j_gene: TRBJ1-6
CDR3aa: CASSIQRTGEETQYF; CDR3nt: TGTGCCAGCAGCATTCAGAGGACGGGAGAAGAGACCCAGTACTTC; abundance: NA; v_gene: TRBV13; d_gene: NA; j_gene: TRBJ2-5
CDR3aa: CASSNQGGDTQYF; CDR3nt: TGCGCCAGCAGCAACCAGGGAGGGGATACGCAGTATTTT; abundance: once; v_gene: TRBV5-1; d_gene: TRBD2; j_gene: TRBJ2-3